The source of this T cell receptor (beta chain) is a study of blood T cell repertoires in COVID-19. Looking at the study overall: Samples of COVID-19 (acute and convalescent) were obtained from the United States, Italy and Spain.

The CDR3 consists of 16 residues. The V gene lost 4 bases and the J gene lost 2 bases, with 19 bases spanning the gap. The germline gives CDR1 SGHDT, CDR2 YYEEEE. TCRdb keeps only in-frame clones here, not all; method: immunoSEQ multiplex PCR. The sample gives around 200,000 clones, 80% to 90% of which show up once; about 6% is in the top ten. This clonotype originated in a man aged 60 to 75 who had recovered from COVID-19. What was sequenced was peripheral blood. The rearrangement joins TRBV5-6 to TRBJ2-7; D remains ambiguous. The CDR3 DNA sequence: TGTGCCAGCAGCGATAAAAGGCGACACGGAACCTACGAGCAGTACTTC. Translation: CASSDKRRHGTYEQYF.